The rows below give T cell receptor beta chains drawn from one sample of a study of identical twins. TCRdb independently ran MiXCR on the 5' RACE reads; one entry per CDR3 protein. The sample lists fewer than 650,000 distinct CDR3 sequences, just under 10% occurring once. The same data also contributed to another study, on yellow fever vaccine responses in identical twins.

What was sequenced was PBMCs. These receptors all stem from a woman younger than 35 in good health. The CDR3 runs from the conserved cysteine through the conserved F or W. Fields, in order: D gene, J gene, clone size, V gene, CDR3 protein, CDR3 DNA. D genes are given only for firm matches. Clone size is given for some rows only: seen once, a few or many times, or a class if the clone is expanded.

d_gene: TRBD2
j_gene: TRBJ2-3
abundance: many
v_gene: TRBV20-1
CDR3aa: CSARTSGGTDTQYF
CDR3nt: TGCAGTGCAAGGACTAGCGGGGGCACAGATACGCAGTATTTT

d_gene: NA
j_gene: TRBJ1-2
abundance: many
v_gene: TRBV7-9
CDR3aa: CASSLGGVGYTF
CDR3nt: TGTGCCAGCAGCTTAGGCGGGGTCGGCTACACCTTC

d_gene: NA
j_gene: TRBJ2-5
abundance: many
v_gene: TRBV6-5
CDR3aa: CASRGSGETQYF
CDR3nt: TGTGCCAGCAGAGGTAGTGGAGAGACCCAGTACTTC

d_gene: TRBD2
j_gene: TRBJ2-2
abundance: NA
v_gene: TRBV4-3
CDR3aa: CASKPRLAVTGELFF
CDR3nt: TGCGCCAGCAAGCCCCGACTAGCAGTCACCGGGGAGCTGTTTTTT

d_gene: TRBD1
j_gene: TRBJ2-1
abundance: NA
v_gene: TRBV29-1
CDR3aa: CSGEGTGRNEQFF
CDR3nt: TGCAGCGGCGAAGGGACAGGGCGAAATGAGCAGTTCTTC

d_gene: TRBD1
j_gene: TRBJ2-7
abundance: NA
v_gene: TRBV15
CDR3aa: CATSLPGQQSYEQYF
CDR3nt: TGTGCCACCAGCTTACCGGGACAGCAATCCTACGAGCAGTACTTC

d_gene: NA
j_gene: TRBJ1-6
abundance: many
v_gene: TRBV3-1
CDR3aa: CASSQDRVLSYNSPLHF
CDR3nt: TGTGCCAGCAGCCAAGATCGGGTCCTTTCCTATAATTCACCCCTCCACTTT

d_gene: NA
j_gene: TRBJ2-3
abundance: NA
v_gene: TRBV2
CDR3aa: CASSDIRAGGQYF
CDR3nt: TGTGCCAGCAGTGATATTAGGGCCGGGGGGCAGTATTTT

d_gene: TRBD1
j_gene: TRBJ2-7
abundance: few
v_gene: TRBV7-9
CDR3aa: CASSLTGGFYEQYF
CDR3nt: TGTGCCAGCAGCTTAACAGGGGGCTTCTACGAGCAGTACTTC

d_gene: NA
j_gene: TRBJ2-5
abundance: few
v_gene: TRBV12-3/TRBV12-4
CDR3aa: CASTADSQETQYF
CDR3nt: TGTGCCAGCACCGCGGACTCCCAAGAGACCCAGTACTTC

d_gene: TRBD2
j_gene: TRBJ2-2
abundance: few
v_gene: TRBV10-3
CDR3aa: CAISPGGMDGELFF
CDR3nt: TGTGCCATCAGCCCGGGGGGAATGGACGGGGAGCTGTTTTTT

d_gene: TRBD1
j_gene: TRBJ1-5
abundance: few
v_gene: TRBV7-2
CDR3aa: CASSPGQGAWEPQHF
CDR3nt: TGTGCCAGCAGCCCAGGGCAGGGGGCGTGGGAGCCCCAGCATTTT

d_gene: NA
j_gene: TRBJ2-5
abundance: NA
v_gene: TRBV15
CDR3aa: CATSRDRAGKETQYF
CDR3nt: TGTGCCACCAGCAGAGATCGGGCAGGGAAAGAGACCCAGTACTTC

d_gene: NA
j_gene: TRBJ2-2
abundance: NA
v_gene: TRBV5-1
CDR3aa: CASSLPNSVTGELFF
CDR3nt: TGCGCCAGCAGCTTGCCCAACAGTGTCACCGGGGAGCTGTTTTTT

d_gene: NA
j_gene: TRBJ2-5
abundance: few
v_gene: TRBV5-8
CDR3aa: CASSWLWALQETQYF
CDR3nt: TGTGCCAGCAGCTGGCTGTGGGCATTACAAGAGACCCAGTACTTC

d_gene: NA
j_gene: TRBJ2-7
abundance: few
v_gene: TRBV13
CDR3aa: CASSLSPSSASGGEQYF
CDR3nt: TGTGCCAGCAGCTTATCTCCCTCTAGCGCCTCCGGAGGCGAGCAGTACTTC